This entry features one T cell receptor (beta chain) sequence. The repertoire was sequenced with immunoSEQ multiplex PCR; TCRdb's copy has only in-frame clones and lacks some. This sample has roughly 65,000 clones, with roughly 90% found just once. This specimen comes from a study of T cells after somatic rescue of genetic block. CDR1 WSHSY and CDR2 SAAADI come from the germline V gene. Trimming at V came to 6 bases and at J to 6 bases, leaving 7 bases not matched to a gene. The CDR3 spans 14 residues. The sequencing sample was made of peripheral blood mononuclear cells (PBMCs). The chain uses TRBV10-2 and TRBJ2-2, with 7 bases matching TRBD2. The receptor was isolated from a man in his forties. CDR3 nucleotides: TGCGCCAGCAGGTTCGGCGGGAGCCCCGGGGAGCTGTTTTTT. It is translated as CASRFGGSPGELFF.